Presented here are 2 T cell receptor beta chains from one specimen sequenced in a study of T cell responses to AZD1222 COVID-19 vaccine (dated by TCRdb to about 2021). The library came from the immunoSEQ multiplex PCR assay. TCRdb re-hosts the immuneACCESS table, in-frame sequences only. Its copies lack some clones; in the studies checked, an unresolved V gene accounts for under half of them, and the cause for the rest is not known. This sample holds about 140,000 clones; roughly nine tenths were observed only once. Of the sample, approximately 8% is held by the ten largest clones. The label giving this sample's time point can be read as: about 28 days (+/-7) after the second vaccine dose. The treatment or condition tag for this specimen amounts to: meningococcal conjugate vaccine given as trial control. The sample in question was peripheral blood, obtained 28 days after the second dose of the MenACWY control vaccine. The receptors stem from an adult who received the MenACWY meningococcal vaccine as a control.

The chain joins TRBV9 to TRBJ2-2; 14 bases agree with TRBD2. The CDR3 extends over 18 amino acids. The V gene end was trimmed by 3 bases and the J gene end by 0 bases; junction bases not matched to a gene: 4. Germline assignment: CDR1 SGDLS and CDR2 YYNGEE. The CDR3 protein is CASSGGTSGGANTGELFF. The CDR3 nucleotides are TGTGCCAGCAGCGGAGGGACTAGCGGGGGCGCGAACACCGGGGAGCTGTTTTTT.

The rearrangement links TRBV11-2 to TRBJ2-2, with D tentatively TRBD2 (6 bases). There are 13 residues in the CDR3. CDR1 SGHAT and CDR2 FQNNGV come from the germline V gene. V was clipped by 0 bases and J by 17 bases, with 16 bases between them. The DNA for the CDR3 is TGTGCCAGCAGCTTAGAGGGTAGCGGAACACCCTTTTTT. Its protein product is CASSLEGSGTPFF. The entire variable domain, with the rest obtained from reference TRBV11-2 and TRBJ2-2, is as follows: EAGVAQSPRYKIIEKRQSVAFWCNPISGHATLYWYQQILGQGPKLLIQFQNNGVVDDSQLPKDRFSAERLKGVDSTLKIQPAKLEDSAVYLCASSLEGSGTPFFGEGSRLTVL.